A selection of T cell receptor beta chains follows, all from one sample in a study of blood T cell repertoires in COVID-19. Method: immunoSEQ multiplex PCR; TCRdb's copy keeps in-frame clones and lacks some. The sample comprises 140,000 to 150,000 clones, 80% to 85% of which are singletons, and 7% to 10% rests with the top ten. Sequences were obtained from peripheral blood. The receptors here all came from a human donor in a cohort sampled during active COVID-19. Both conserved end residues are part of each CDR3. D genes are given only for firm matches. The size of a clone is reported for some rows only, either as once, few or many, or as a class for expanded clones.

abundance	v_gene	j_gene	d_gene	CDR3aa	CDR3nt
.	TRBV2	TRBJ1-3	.	CASSEAGGLLGNTIYF	TGTGCCAGCAGTGAAGCGGGGGGGCTTCTTGGGAACACCATATATTTT
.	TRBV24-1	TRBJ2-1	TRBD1	CATSDPGQGSYNEQFF	TGTGCCACCAGTGATCCGGGACAGGGCTCCTACAATGAGCAGTTCTTC
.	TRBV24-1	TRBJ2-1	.	CATSDFGRRGHNEQFF	TGTGCCACCAGTGATTTTGGCCGGCGGGGCCACAATGAGCAGTTCTTC
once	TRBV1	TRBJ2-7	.	CTRLQGQASSYEQYF	TGCACCAGACTACAAGGACAGGCCAGCTCCTACGAGCAGTACTTC
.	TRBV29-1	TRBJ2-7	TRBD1	CSVGAQGVEQYF	TGCAGCGTTGGTGCACAGGGGGTTGAGCAGTACTTC
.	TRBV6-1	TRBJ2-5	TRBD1	CASSEGDRGRGTQYF	TGTGCCAGCAGTGAAGGGGACAGGGGGCGAGGGACCCAGTACTTC
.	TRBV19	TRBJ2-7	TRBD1	CASSIGSRGNYEQYF	TGTGCCAGTAGTATAGGGAGCAGGGGGAACTACGAGCAGTACTTC
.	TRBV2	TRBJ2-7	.	CASSEAMTGEQYF	TGTGCCAGCAGTGAAGCTATGACGGGTGAGCAGTACTTC
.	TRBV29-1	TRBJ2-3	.	CSVEDPRTASTDTQYF	TGCAGCGTTGAAGATCCGCGGACAGCCAGCACAGATACGCAGTATTTT
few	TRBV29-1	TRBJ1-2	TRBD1	CSARQGTNSYGYTF	TGCAGCGCCCGACAGGGGACAAATTCCTATGGCTACACCTTC
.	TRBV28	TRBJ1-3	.	CASSFRGVVNTIYF	TGTGCCAGCAGCTTCAGGGGCGTGGTAAACACCATATATTTT
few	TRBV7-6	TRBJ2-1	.	CASSPRERDIEQFF	TGTGCCAGCAGCCCGCGGGAGCGGGACATTGAGCAGTTCTTC
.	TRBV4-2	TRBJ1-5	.	CASSQDSGFGGQPQHF	TGTGCCAGCAGCCAAGATTCGGGATTCGGTGGGCAGCCCCAGCATTTT
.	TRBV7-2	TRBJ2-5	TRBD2	CASSSTTSTQETQYF	TGTGCCAGCAGCTCCACGACTAGCACCCAAGAGACCCAGTACTTC
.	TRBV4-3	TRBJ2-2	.	CASSQDLGRWTGVTGELFF	TGCGCCAGCAGCCAAGATTTGGGGAGGTGGACAGGAGTTACCGGGGAGCTGTTTTTT
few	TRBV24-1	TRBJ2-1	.	CATSDFPNNEQFF	TGTGCCACCAGTGATTTCCCAAACAATGAGCAGTTCTTC
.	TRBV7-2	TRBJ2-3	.	CASSPRPGTDTQYF	TGTGCCAGCAGCCCTAGGCCAGGCACAGATACGCAGTATTTT
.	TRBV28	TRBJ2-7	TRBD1	CASSRDSGTAYEQYF	TGTGCCAGCAGTCGCGACTCCGGGACAGCCTACGAGCAGTACTTC
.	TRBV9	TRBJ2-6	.	CASSAQGSGANVLTF	TGTGCCAGCAGCGCCCAGGGCTCTGGGGCCAACGTCCTGACTTTC
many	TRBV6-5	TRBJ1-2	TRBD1	CASPGTGGYGYTF	TGTGCCAGCCCCGGGACAGGGGGCTATGGCTACACCTTC
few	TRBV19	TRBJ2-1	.	CASSLEGVRYNEQFF	TGTGCCAGTAGTTTAGAAGGGGTCCGATACAATGAGCAGTTCTTC
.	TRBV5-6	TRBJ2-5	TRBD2	CASSPLAGGREETQYF	TGTGCCAGCAGCCCACTAGCGGGAGGTCGGGAAGAGACCCAGTACTTC
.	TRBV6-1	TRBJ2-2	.	CASSELANTGELFF	TGTGCCAGCAGTGAGCTAGCGAACACCGGGGAGCTGTTTTTT
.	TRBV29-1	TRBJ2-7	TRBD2	CSVAGLAGGPSDEQYF	TGCAGCGTCGCGGGACTAGCGGGAGGCCCTTCCGACGAGCAGTACTTC
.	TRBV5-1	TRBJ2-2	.	CASSLANSGNTGELFF	TGCGCCAGCAGCTTGGCCAATAGCGGGAACACCGGGGAGCTGTTTTTT
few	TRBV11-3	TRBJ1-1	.	CASSLTENTEAFF	TGTGCCAGCAGCTTGACAGAGAACACTGAAGCTTTCTTT
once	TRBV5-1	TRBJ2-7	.	CAPLLYEQYF	TGCGCCCCCCTTCTCTACGAGCAGTACTTC
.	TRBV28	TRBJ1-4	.	CASSLSGASAEKLFF	TGTGCCAGCAGTCTTAGCGGGGCCAGCGCTGAAAAACTGTTTTTT
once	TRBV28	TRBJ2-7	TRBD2	CAAKGGGRSSYEQYF	TGTGCCGCCAAAGGTGGCGGGAGGTCTTCCTACGAGCAGTACTTC
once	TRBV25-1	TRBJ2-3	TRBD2	CASSAAGGVTQYF	TGTGCCAGCAGTGCGGCGGGAGGTGTTACGCAGTATTTT
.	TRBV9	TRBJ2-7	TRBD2	CASSPRLAGVPSEQYF	TGTGCCAGCAGCCCGCGACTAGCGGGAGTCCCCTCCGAGCAGTACTTC
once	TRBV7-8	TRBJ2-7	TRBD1	CASSPDRGYEQYF	TGTGCCAGCAGCCCGGACAGGGGCTACGAGCAGTACTTC
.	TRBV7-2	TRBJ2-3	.	CASSFPRRTGYTDTQYF	TGTGCCAGCAGCTTCCCGCGCCGGACGGGATACACAGATACGCAGTATTTT
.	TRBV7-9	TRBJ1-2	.	CASSSIRGSRAFLYGYTF	TGTGCCAGCAGCTCAATCCGGGGGTCCAGGGCATTTCTCTATGGCTACACCTTC
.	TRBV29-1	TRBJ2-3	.	CSVGHPRDTKSTDTQYF	TGCAGCGTTGGACACCCACGGGACACCAAAAGCACAGATACGCAGTATTTT
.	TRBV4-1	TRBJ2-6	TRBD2	CASSQDLAGGHSGANVLTF	TGCGCCAGCAGCCAAGATTTAGCGGGAGGCCACTCTGGGGCCAACGTCCTGACTTTC
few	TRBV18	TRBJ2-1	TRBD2	CASSLYGTSDYNEQFF	TGTGCCAGCTCACTCTACGGGACTAGCGACTACAATGAGCAGTTCTTC
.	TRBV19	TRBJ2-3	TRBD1	CASSGPPGQGLTQYF	TGTGCCAGTAGTGGGCCACCGGGACAGGGACTGACGCAGTATTTT
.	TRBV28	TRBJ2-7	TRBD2	CASSRLGGSYEQYF	TGTGCCAGCAGCCGCCTGGGGGGGTCCTACGAGCAGTACTTC
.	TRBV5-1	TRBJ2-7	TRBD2	CASSEGPTSGRAWSSYEQYF	TGCGCCAGCAGTGAAGGCCCGACTAGCGGCCGGGCCTGGAGCTCCTACGAGCAGTACTTC
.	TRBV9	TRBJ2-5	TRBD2	CASSVGTSGLGETQYF	TGTGCCAGCAGCGTAGGAACTAGCGGTTTGGGAGAGACCCAGTACTTC
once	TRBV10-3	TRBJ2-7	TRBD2	CAISAGGRLAGSRYEQYF	TGTGCCATCAGTGCTGGGGGGAGGCTAGCGGGAAGCCGATACGAGCAGTACTTC
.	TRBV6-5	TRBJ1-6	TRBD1	CASRSGTDNSPLHF	TGTGCCAGCAGATCCGGGACAGATAATTCACCCCTCCACTTT
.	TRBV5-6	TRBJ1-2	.	CASSSNNRVYGYTF	TGTGCCAGCAGCTCCAATAACAGGGTATATGGCTACACCTTC
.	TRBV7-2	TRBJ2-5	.	CASSLGTVKETQYF	TGTGCCAGCAGCTTGGGTACAGTCAAAGAGACCCAGTACTTC
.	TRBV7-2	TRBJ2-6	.	CASTTRGANVLTF	TGTGCCAGCACTACGCGCGGGGCCAACGTCCTGACTTTC